The 28 T cell receptor beta chains below were found in one sample sequenced in a study of radiation and T cells in renal cell carcinoma. Time point reported: blood 4 weeks post-SBRT, at nephrectomy. Specified treatment: 15 Gy SBRT to primary tumor, nephrectomy 4 weeks later. The data were produced by immunoSEQ multiplex PCR, yet TCRdb's version contains in-frame clones alone and is incomplete. Of roughly 92,000 clones listed, 70% to 85% are singletons. The specimen comprised blood, sampled from a patient whose treatment included radiotherapy and nephrectomy. Every receptor here comes from a man in his 60s with renal cell carcinoma.

In DNA, the CDR3 is TGTGCCAGCAGCCCGGGGTACGGCGACACTGAAGCTTTCTTT. Its translation: CASSPGYGDTEAFF. The rearrangement links TRBV5-8 to TRBJ1-1; D is unresolved. Germline values: CDR1 SGHTS, CDR2 YDEGEE. Trimming removed 4 bases at V and 3 bases at J, with 13 bases between. The CDR3 has 14 amino acids.

The V call is TRBV5-1, the J call TRBJ2-3; TRBD2 agrees at 10 bases. V dropped 1 base and J dropped 3; count of bases not matched to a gene: 8. The CDR3 length is 17 residues. Germline V gives CDR1 SGHRS, CDR2 YFSETQ. The DNA for the CDR3 is TGCGCCAGCAGCTTGACAGCGGGAGGGCCCTCGACAGATACGCAGTATTTT. Protein product: CASSLTAGGPSTDTQYF.

In its sample, this clone ranks as medium-sized (0.01 to 0.1%). This chain links TRBV2 with TRBJ2-2; D not certain. V lost 7 bases, J lost 4 bases, and 13 bases lay in between. Germline CDR1 and CDR2: SNHLY and FYNNEI. CDR3 size: 14 residues. CDR3 protein: CASNGGVLTGELFF. The CDR3 DNA reads TGTGCCAGCAACGGCGGAGTTCTCACCGGGGAGCTGTTTTTT.

The chain recombines TRBV9 with TRBJ2-7; D is undetermined. The V end was cut by 0 bases, the J end by 6 bases, with 7 bases between. There are 12 residues in the CDR3. The V gene's germline CDR1 is SGDLS and CDR2 YYNGEE. CDR3 DNA: TGTGCCAGCAGCGTAGACAGCACCGAGCAGTACTTC. This translates into CASSVDSTEQYF. The full variable domain, rest sourced from reference TRBV9 and TRBJ2-7, is DSGVTQTPKHLITATGQRVTLRCSPRSGDLSVYWYQQSLDQGLQFLIQYYNGEERAKGNILERFSAQQFPDLHSELNLSSLELGDSALYFCASSVDSTEQYFGPGTRLTVT.

The CDR3 loop reads CASLPSEGNEQFF. The CDR3 DNA sequence: TGTGCCAGCCTGCCCAGCGAGGGCAATGAGCAGTTCTTC. The chain is built from TRBV2 and TRBJ2-1; D might be TRBD2 (5 bases). CDR1 is SNHLY, CDR2 FYNNEI, per germline. Trimming stripped 8 bases from V and 6 bases from J, with 14 bases between. This CDR3 spans 13 amino acids.

The chain employs TRBV5-6 and TRBJ1-2, with D unresolved. In germline, CDR1 is SGHDT, CDR2 YYEEEE. V was clipped by 0 bases and J by 4 bases, with 10 bases between them. The CDR3 length is 14 residues. In nucleotides, the CDR3 is TGTGCCAGCAGCTTGGGCACCTTCGGCTATGGCTACACCTTC. This sequence encodes CASSLGTFGYGYTF. Looking up the rest from reference TRBV5-6 and TRBJ1-2 gives the full variable domain: DAGVTQSPTHLIKTRGQQVTLRCSPKSGHDTVSWYQQALGQGPQFIFQYYEEEERQRGNFPDRFSGHQFPNYSSELNVNALLLGDSALYLCASSLGTFGYGYTFGSGTRLTVV.

As DNA, the CDR3 is TGTGCCTGGAGACCGGGACTCCTCACCGGGGAGCTGTTTTTT. It encodes CAWRPGLLTGELFF. The chain links TRBV30 to TRBJ2-2; D is possibly TRBD2 (6 bases). V dropped 3 bases and J dropped 4 bases, with 12 bases sitting between them. CDR3 length: 14 residues. Germline CDR1 reads GTSNPN; CDR2 reads SVGIG (reference sequence).

V gene TRBV15 combines with J gene TRBJ2-6; D is unresolved. In germline, CDR1 is LNHNV, CDR2 YYDKDF (reference sequence). Trimming cost V 1 base and J 0 bases, with 4 bases left between them. This CDR3 contains 15 residues. The CDR3 is CATSRGASGANVLTF. The CDR3 DNA reads TGTGCCACCAGCAGAGGAGCCTCTGGGGCCAACGTCCTGACTTTC.

This clone turned up a few times. The chain links TRBV7-2 to TRBJ2-2; no firm D call. Germline assignment: CDR1 SGHTA and CDR2 FQGNSA. Between the trimmed V and J ends, which lost 5 bases and 0 bases, there was a span of 10 bases. CDR3 size: 15 residues. CDR3 DNA: TGTGCCAGCAGCCCCAAACTTGCGAACACCGGGGAGCTGTTTTTT. It translates to CASSPKLANTGELFF.

The chain is built from TRBV2 and TRBJ2-5; D unresolved. The germline V gene encodes CDR1 SNHLY and CDR2 FYNNEI. Trimming took 6 bases from V and 9 from J, leaving 11 bases between them. The CDR3 spans 11 residues. The CDR3 nucleotides are TGTGCCAGCAGCGGTGAGAGACCCCAGTACTTC. Protein sequence: CASSGERPQYF. Full variable domain (missing parts from reference TRBV2 and TRBJ2-5): EPEVTQTPSHQVTQMGQEVILRCVPISNHLYFYWYRQILGQKVEFLVSFYNNEISEKSEIFDDQFSVERPDGSNFTLKIRSTKLEDSAMYFCASSGERPQYFGPGTRLLVL.

By share, this clone ranks as medium-sized. This chain links TRBV6-5 with TRBJ2-1, with D possibly matching TRBD2 (5 bases). Germline values: CDR1 MNHEY, CDR2 SVGAGI. This CDR3 has 13 amino acids. Trimming cost V 2 bases and J 8 bases, with 10 bases left between them. The CDR3 DNA is TGTGCCAGCAGTTACGGGAGCGGCGATGAGCAGTTCTTC. Translated, it gives CASSYGSGDEQFF.

The chain combines TRBV2 with TRBJ2-3; D perhaps matches TRBD2 (5 bases). CDR3 size: 17 residues. Trimming took 5 bases from V and 3 from J, leaving 21 bases between them. The germline V gene encodes CDR1 SNHLY and CDR2 FYNNEI. CDR3 sequence reads: CASSTLGEGANTDTQYF. The CDR3 DNA is TGTGCCAGCAGTACCCTGGGCGAGGGCGCGAATACAGATACGCAGTATTTT. The whole variable domain, filled in from reference TRBV2 and TRBJ2-3, reads EPEVTQTPSHQVTQMGQEVILRCVPISNHLYFYWYRQILGQKVEFLVSFYNNEISEKSEIFDDQFSVERPDGSNFTLKIRSTKLEDSAMYFCASSTLGEGANTDTQYFGPGTRLTVL.

The chain employs TRBV6-1 and TRBJ2-3; possible D gene TRBD1, 6 bases. Germline assignment: CDR1 MNHNS and CDR2 SASEGT. V shed 0 bases and J shed 2 bases, with 18 bases lying between them. The CDR3 is made up of 18 amino acids. CDR3 amino acids: CASSEAPLQGWFTDTQYF. The DNA for the CDR3 is TGTGCCAGCAGTGAAGCCCCCCTACAGGGTTGGTTCACAGATACGCAGTATTTT.

The V call is TRBV9, the J call TRBJ1-5, with 8 positions matching TRBD1. J gave up 1 base and V 4 bases, and 4 bases lay outside the gene matches. Per the germline V gene, CDR1 is SGDLS and CDR2 is YYNGEE. CDR3 size: 15 residues. The DNA for the CDR3 is TGTGCCAGCAGCCGAGGACAGGGCAGCAATCAGCCCCAGCATTTT. It codes for CASSRGQGSNQPQHF.

This clone was recorded a few times. V is TRBV10-1 and J is TRBJ2-3; D unresolved. Germline V gives CDR1 WNHNN, CDR2 SYGVQD (reference sequence). The CDR3 is made up of 14 amino acids. The V end lost 0 bases, the J end lost 6 bases, and 10 bases lay between the germline ends. The DNA for the CDR3 is TGCGCCAGCAGTGAGTCTTCCCGAAGGGATACGCAGTATTTT. It is translated as CASSESSRRDTQYF.

The rearrangement uses TRBV27 and TRBJ2-7, with D perhaps matching TRBD2 (6 bases). Trimming shortened V by 2 bases and J by 7 bases, and 18 bases separated the two germline ends. The CDR3 runs to 15 residues. Germline assignment: CDR1 MNHEY and CDR2 SMNVEV (reference sequence). The CDR3 coding sequence is TGTGCCAGCAGTTTAGCGGGATGGGGGTCGGGGGAGCAGTACTTC. Amino acids: CASSLAGWGSGEQYF.

The rearrangement joins TRBV6-1 to TRBJ1-4; D gene uncertain. The germline V gene has CDR1 MNHNS and CDR2 SASEGT. The CDR3 is 13 amino acids. V was shortened by 3 bases and J by 8 bases, with 10 bases between the two germline ends. Here the CDR3 reads CASSDLTGEKLFF. The CDR3 DNA reads TGTGCCAGCAGTGATCTGACGGGCGAAAAACTGTTTTTT.

This sequence joins TRBV28 and TRBJ1-2; TRBD1 agrees at 7 bases. The CDR3 runs to 13 residues. The junction had 6 bases not matched to a gene; V was cut back by 6 bases and J by 5 bases. Germline CDR1 and CDR2: MDHEN and SYDVKM. This chain's CDR3 is CASSAGQPYGYTF. Here the CDR3 DNA reads TGTGCCAGCAGCGCGGGACAGCCATATGGCTACACCTTC.

CDR3 protein: CASSSRGHYEQYF. Written as DNA, the CDR3 is TGTGCCAGCAGTTCCAGGGGGCACTACGAGCAGTACTTC. This chain links TRBV27 with TRBJ2-7; 8 bases match TRBD1. Germline CDR1 reads MNHEY; CDR2 reads SMNVEV (reference sequence). Trimming took 4 bases from V and 3 from J; bases not matched to a gene: 2. The CDR3 totals 13 residues.

V gene TRBV11-1 combines with J gene TRBJ2-4; possible D gene TRBD1, 6 bases. Germline values: CDR1 SGHAT, CDR2 FQDESV (reference sequence). Trimming shortened V by 4 bases and J by 7 bases, and 17 bases separated the two germline ends. The CDR3 contains 15 residues. CDR3 nucleotide sequence: TGTGCCAGCAGCTCACGACAGGCGGTAGGGAACATTCAGTACTTC. Its protein product is CASSSRQAVGNIQYF.

CDR3 sequence (DNA): TGTGCCAGCACCCCATTCCCTACAGCTCTCTTCTCCTACGAGCAGTACTTC. Translation gives CASTPFPTALFSYEQYF. The rearrangement links TRBV7-9 to TRBJ2-7, with unresolved D. Germline V gene lookup returns CDR1 SEHNR and CDR2 FQNEAQ (reference sequence). This CDR3 region has 17 residues. V was trimmed by 7 bases and J by 0 bases, leaving 22 bases between them. The whole variable domain, filled in from reference TRBV7-9 and TRBJ2-7, reads DTGVSQNPRHKITKRGQNVTFRCDPISEHNRLYWYRQTLGQGPEFLTYFQNEAQLEKSRLLSDRFSAERPKGSFSTLEIQRTEQGDSAMYLCASTPFPTALFSYEQYFGPGTRLTVT.

The genes are TRBV28 and TRBJ1-1, with 9 bases identical to TRBD1. J gave up 0 bases and V 4 bases, and 15 bases lay outside the gene matches. The CDR3 runs to 19 residues. CDR1 and CDR2 (germline): MDHEN, SYDVKM. CDR3 nucleotides: TGTGCCAGCAGTTGGGGGTTTAGTTTGGGACAGGGAGTGAACACTGAAGCTTTCTTT. This gives the protein CASSWGFSLGQGVNTEAFF.

V is TRBV20-1 and J is TRBJ1-6; unclear D gene. CDR1 is DFQATT, CDR2 SNEGSKA, per germline (reference sequence). CDR3 length equals 10 residues. V was pared by 6 bases and J by 11 bases, with 8 bases between. CDR3 protein: CSALQPPLHF. The CDR3 bases are TGCAGTGCCCTCCAGCCACCCCTCCACTTT.

The rearrangement links TRBV6-5 to TRBJ1-5; D ambiguous. There are 15 residues in the CDR3. Trimming took off 6 bases at V and 2 bases at J, with 14 bases between the two ends. Germline assignment: CDR1 MNHEY and CDR2 SVGAGI. The CDR3 DNA is TGTGCCAGCAGCTACGGACCGGGAGGCAATCAGCCCCAGCATTTT. It encodes CASSYGPGGNQPQHF.

The V and J genes are TRBV5-6 and TRBJ2-6; D call uncertain. Trimming left V 1 base short and J 2 bases short, with 7 bases between. Germline CDR1 SGHDT, CDR2 YYEEEE. The CDR3 is 15 amino acids. As DNA, the CDR3 is TGTGCCAGCAGCTTGTTGATCACTGGGGCCAACGTCCTGACTTTC. This codes for CASSLLITGANVLTF.

The CDR3 DNA follows: TGTGCCTGGAAATGGGTGGGGCGCGAGACCCAGTACTTC. It codes for CAWKWVGRETQYF. J is TRBJ2-5 and V is TRBV30; D might be TRBD1 (5 bases). V lost 4 bases to trimming and J lost 5 bases, with 14 bases between them. The CDR3 length is 13 residues. Germline lookup yields CDR1 GTSNPN and CDR2 SVGIG (reference sequence).

The chain joins TRBV19 to TRBJ2-3; 9 positions match TRBD2. Unmatched junction bases numbered 6, after V lost 6 bases and J lost 2 bases. The CDR3 spans 15 residues. CDR1 and CDR2 from the germline V gene are LNHDA and SQIVND (reference sequence). The CDR3 coding sequence is TGTGCCAGTAGCTCGGCGGGAGGGGCCACAGATACGCAGTATTTT. Translation gives CASSSAGGATDTQYF.

As concerns this clone: Other DNA sequences in the same sample also yield this CDR3. The chain links TRBV5-1 to TRBJ2-5; D unresolved. Germline loops: CDR1 SGHRS, CDR2 YFSETQ. Deletions cut 0 bases from V and 1 base from J, with 4 bases between. The CDR3 length is 13 residues. Here the CDR3 reads CASSLVGQETQYF. In DNA form, the CDR3 reads TGCGCCAGCAGCTTGGTTGGCCAAGAGACCCAGTACTTC. Supplemented by reference TRBV5-1 and TRBJ2-5, the full variable domain reads KAGVTQTPRYLIKTRGQQVTLSCSPISGHRSVSWYQQTPGQGLQFLFEYFSETQRNKGNFPGRFSGRQFSNSRSEMNVSTLELGDSALYLCASSLVGQETQYFGPGTRLLVL.